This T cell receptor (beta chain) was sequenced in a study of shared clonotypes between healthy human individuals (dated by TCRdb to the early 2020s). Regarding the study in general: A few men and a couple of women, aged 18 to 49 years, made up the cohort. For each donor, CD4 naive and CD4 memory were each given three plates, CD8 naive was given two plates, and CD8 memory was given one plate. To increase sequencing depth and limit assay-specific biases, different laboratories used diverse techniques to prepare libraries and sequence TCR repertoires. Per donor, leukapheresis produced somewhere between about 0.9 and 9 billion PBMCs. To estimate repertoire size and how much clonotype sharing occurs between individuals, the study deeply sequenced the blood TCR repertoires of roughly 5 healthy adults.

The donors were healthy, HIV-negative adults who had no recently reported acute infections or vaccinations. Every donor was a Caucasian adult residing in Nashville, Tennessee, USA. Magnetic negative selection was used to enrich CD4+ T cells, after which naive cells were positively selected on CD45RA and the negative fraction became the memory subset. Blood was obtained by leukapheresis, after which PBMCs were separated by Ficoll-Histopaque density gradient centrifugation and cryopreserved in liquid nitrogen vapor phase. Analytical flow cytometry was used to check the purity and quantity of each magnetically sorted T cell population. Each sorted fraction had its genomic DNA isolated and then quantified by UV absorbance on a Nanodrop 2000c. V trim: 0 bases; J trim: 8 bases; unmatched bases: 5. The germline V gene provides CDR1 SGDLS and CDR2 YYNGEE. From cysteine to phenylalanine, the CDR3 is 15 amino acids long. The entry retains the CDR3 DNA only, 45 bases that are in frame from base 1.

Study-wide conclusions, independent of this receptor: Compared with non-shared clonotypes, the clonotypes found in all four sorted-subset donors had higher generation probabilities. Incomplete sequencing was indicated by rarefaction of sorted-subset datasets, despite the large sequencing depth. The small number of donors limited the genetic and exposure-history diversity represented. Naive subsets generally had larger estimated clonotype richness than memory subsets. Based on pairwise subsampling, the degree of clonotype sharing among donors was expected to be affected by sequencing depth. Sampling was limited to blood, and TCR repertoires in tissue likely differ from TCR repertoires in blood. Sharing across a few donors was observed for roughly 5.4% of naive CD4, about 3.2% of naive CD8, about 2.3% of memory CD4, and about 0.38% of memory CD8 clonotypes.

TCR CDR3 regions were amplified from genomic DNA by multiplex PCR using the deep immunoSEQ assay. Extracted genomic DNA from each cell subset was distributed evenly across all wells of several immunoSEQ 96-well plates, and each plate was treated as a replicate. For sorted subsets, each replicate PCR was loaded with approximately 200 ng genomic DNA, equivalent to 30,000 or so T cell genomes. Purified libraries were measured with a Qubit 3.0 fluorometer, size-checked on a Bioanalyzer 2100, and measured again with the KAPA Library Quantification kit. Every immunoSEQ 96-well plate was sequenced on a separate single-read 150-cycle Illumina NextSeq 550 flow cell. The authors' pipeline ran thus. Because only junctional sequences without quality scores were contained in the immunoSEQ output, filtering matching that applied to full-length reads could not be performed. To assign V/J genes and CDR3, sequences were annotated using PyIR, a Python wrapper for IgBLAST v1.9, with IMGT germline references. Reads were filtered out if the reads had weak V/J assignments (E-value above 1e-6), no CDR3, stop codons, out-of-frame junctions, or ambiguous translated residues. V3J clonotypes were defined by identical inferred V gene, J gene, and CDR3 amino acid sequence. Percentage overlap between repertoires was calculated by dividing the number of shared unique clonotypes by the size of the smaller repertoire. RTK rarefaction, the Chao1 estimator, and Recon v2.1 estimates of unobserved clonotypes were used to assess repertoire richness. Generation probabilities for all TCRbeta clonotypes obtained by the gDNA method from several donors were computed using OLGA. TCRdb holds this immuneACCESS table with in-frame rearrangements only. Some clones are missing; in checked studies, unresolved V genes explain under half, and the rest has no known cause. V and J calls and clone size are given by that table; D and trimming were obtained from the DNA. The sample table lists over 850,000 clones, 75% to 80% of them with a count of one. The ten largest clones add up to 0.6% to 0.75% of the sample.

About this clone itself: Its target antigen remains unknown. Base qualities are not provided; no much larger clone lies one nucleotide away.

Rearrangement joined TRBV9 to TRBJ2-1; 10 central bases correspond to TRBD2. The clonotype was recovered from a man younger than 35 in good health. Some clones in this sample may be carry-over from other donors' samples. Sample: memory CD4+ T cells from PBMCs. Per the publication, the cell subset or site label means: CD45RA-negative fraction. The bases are TGTGCCAGCAGCGTAGTGGCTAGCGGGAGCCATGAGCAGTTCTTC. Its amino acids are CASSVVASGSHEQFF. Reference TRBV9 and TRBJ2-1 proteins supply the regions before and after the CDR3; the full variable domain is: DSGVTQTPKHLITATGQRVTLRCSPRSGDLSVYWYQQSLDQGLQFLIQYYNGEERAKGNILERFSAQQFPDLHSELNLSSLELGDSALYFCASSVVASGSHEQFFGPGTRLTVL.